These 31 T cell receptor beta chains share one sample of origin, sequenced in a study of response to subunit inactivated influenza vaccine. TCRdb itself ran the RT-PCR reads through MiXCR, one entry per CDR3 protein. Among some 640,000 distinct CDR3 sequences listed, approximately 14% were seen once. The material was PBMCs from blood, obtained less than 15 days before vaccination. These receptors all stem from a man aged 45 to 65 who received an inactivated influenza vaccine.

The CDR3 DNA sequence: TGCAGTGCTAGGGCACGGACAGCCCCATACGAGCAGTACTTC. It encodes CSARARTAPYEQYF. This chain joins TRBV20-1 and TRBJ2-7; tentatively, D is TRBD1 (6 bases). The V end lost 3 bases, the J end lost 4 bases, and 16 bases lay between the germline ends. This CDR3 spans 14 amino acids. Germline CDR1 and CDR2: DFQATT and SNEGSKA (reference sequence).

V gene TRBV5-5 combines with J gene TRBJ2-5, with 8 bases identical to TRBD1. The CDR3 runs 14 residues. In germline, CDR1 is SGHKS, CDR2 YYEKEE (reference sequence). With V trimmed by 7 bases and J by 5 bases, 10 bases remained unmatched. CDR3 nucleotides: TGTGCCAGCCAATGGGGCAGGGGGCAGGAGACCCAGTACTTC. Translation gives CASQWGRGQETQYF.

J is TRBJ1-1 and V is TRBV5-6, with TRBD1 matching over 8 bases. V was clipped by 4 bases and J by 7 bases; unmatched bases: 9. The V gene's germline CDR1 is SGHDT and CDR2 YYEEEE. The CDR3 is 14 residues long. CDR3 amino acids: CASSPIGTGVEAFF. The CDR3 nucleotides read TGTGCCAGCAGCCCCATAGGGACAGGCGTTGAAGCTTTCTTT.

Notes on this clonotype: A much larger clone differs by one base, so this may be a read error. In DNA, the CDR3 is TGTGCCAGCAGTTTAGCGGGAGGGGTCTACGAGCAGTACTTC. It yields the protein CASSLAGGVYEQYF. The chain links TRBV12-3 or TRBV12-4 to TRBJ2-7, with 7 nucleotides matching TRBD2. Trimming at V came to 0 bases and at J to 3 bases, leaving 2 bases not matched to a gene. CDR3 length: 14 residues.

This clonotype was seen at least ten times. The V gene is TRBV5-1, the J gene TRBJ2-1, with 8 positions matching TRBD2. Germline V gives CDR1 SGHRS, CDR2 YFSETQ. The CDR3 runs 19 residues. Trimming removed 6 bases from V and 0 bases from J; junction bases left unmatched: 17. The CDR3 DNA reads TGCGCCAGCACCAAAGGACTAGCACCTTTAAGGAGCTCCTACAATGAGCAGTTCTTC. It codes for CASTKGLAPLRSSYNEQFF.

The table lists this clonotype with a few counts. In DNA form, the CDR3 reads TGTGCCAGCAATCTATTGGACGGTTCCTACGAGCAGTACTTC. This encodes CASNLLDGSYEQYF. The gene calls are TRBV12-3 or TRBV12-4 and TRBJ2-7, with D uncertain. The CDR3 extends over 14 amino acids. V was shortened by 7 bases and J by 1 base, with 14 bases between the two germline ends.

This clonotype occurred a few times. V is TRBV7-2 and J is TRBJ2-2; D gene unclear. From germline, CDR1 is SGHTA and CDR2 FQGNSA. This CDR3 is 15 amino acids long. V was clipped by 5 bases and J by 8 bases, with 18 bases between them. CDR3 DNA sequence: TGTGCCAGCAGCCCCTTAGCCGCCTGGGTGGGGGAGCTGTTTTTT. This translates into CASSPLAAWVGELFF.

This clonotype was seen at least ten times. The chain recombines TRBV5-1 with TRBJ2-3; D is ambiguous. The V gene lost 4 bases and the J gene lost 6 bases, with 9 bases spanning the gap. Germline CDR1 is SGHRS and CDR2 is YFSETQ. The CDR3 sequence is 12 residues long. The CDR3 region is CASSVDADTQYF. CDR3 coding DNA: TGCGCCAGCAGCGTGGACGCGGATACGCAGTATTTT.

Only a few counts were recorded for this clonotype. This sequence joins TRBV20-1 and TRBJ2-1, with a possible D match to TRBD2 (6 bases). Germline assignment: CDR1 DFQATT and CDR2 SNEGSKA (reference sequence). V dropped 3 bases and J dropped 1 base, with 16 bases sitting between them. This CDR3 has 16 residues. CDR3 sequence (DNA): TGCAGTGCTAGTGTACCCGGCGGGACTTCCTACAATGAGCAGTTCTTC. This encodes CSASVPGGTSYNEQFF.

A remark on this clonotype: Compared with germline, one end of the junction differs, possibly owing to a read error. The V call is TRBV4-2, the J call TRBJ2-3; 8 bases fit TRBD1. The CDR3 runs 15 residues. Germline V gene data show CDR1 as LGHNA and CDR2 as YNFKEQ. The CDR3 coding sequence is TGTGCCAGCAGCGACGGGGTAATTGGGACAGGTACGCAGTATTTT. Its protein is CASSDGVIGTGTQYF.

Here the CDR3 DNA reads TGTGCCAGCAGTGGGGGGACTACCGGGAGCTACGAGCAGTACTTC. This sequence encodes CASSGGTTGSYEQYF. The chain recombines TRBV2 with TRBJ2-7; 7 positions match TRBD2. J lost 3 bases, V lost 4 bases, and 9 bases had no gene match. Germline lookup yields CDR1 SNHLY and CDR2 FYNNEI. This CDR3 is 15 amino acids long.

The gene calls are TRBV18 and TRBJ1-1, with no clear D. The germline gives CDR1 KGHSH, CDR2 LQKENI. V lost 0 bases to trimming and J lost 5 bases, with 4 bases between them. The length of the CDR3 is 12 residues. The CDR3, as DNA: TGTGCCAGCTCACCACCCGTGACTGAAGCTTTCTTT. Residues: CASSPPVTEAFF.

CDR3 in amino acids: CSARGSGGYEQYF. CDR3 sequence (DNA): TGCAGTGCTAGAGGCAGCGGGGGCTACGAGCAGTACTTC. The chain joins TRBV20-1 to TRBJ2-7, with 8 bases identical to TRBD2. CDR1 is DFQATT, CDR2 SNEGSKA, per germline (reference sequence). Unmatched junction bases numbered 2, after V lost 1 base and J lost 3 bases. The CDR3 is 13 residues long.

V usage is TRBV6-2 or TRBV6-3 and J usage is TRBJ2-7; unclear D gene. V lost 0 bases, J lost 0 bases, and 6 bases lay in between. Per the germline V gene, CDR1 is MNHEY and CDR2 is SVGEGT. The CDR3 spans 14 residues. DNA for the CDR3: TGTGCCAGCAGTTACTCGATCGGCTCCTACGAGCAGTACTTC. Protein product: CASSYSIGSYEQYF.

A few counts support this clonotype. The chain has TRBV10-3 and TRBJ2-3, with D possibly being TRBD2 (5 bases). CDR3 length: 16 residues. V dropped 6 bases and J dropped 1 base, with 17 bases sitting between them. Per the germline V gene, CDR1 is ENHRY and CDR2 is SYGVKD. The CDR3 here is CAIRDGVQSGTDTQYF. The CDR3 DNA is TGTGCCATCAGGGACGGGGTCCAAAGTGGCACAGATACGCAGTATTTT.

This clonotype showed up just a few times. The rearrangement uses TRBV6-2 or TRBV6-3 and TRBJ2-2, with D uncertain. Trimming pared 7 bases from V and 0 bases from J, leaving 9 bases between. CDR1 and CDR2 from the germline V gene are MNHEY and SVGEGT. This CDR3 has 14 amino acids. The CDR3 is CASKHNPNTGELFF. CDR3 nucleotide sequence: TGTGCCAGCAAACATAACCCGAACACCGGGGAGCTGTTTTTT.

CDR3 sequence: CASSSGTVLDYGYTF. The CDR3 nucleotides read TGTGCCAGCAGCTCCGGGACGGTACTTGACTATGGCTACACCTTC. The gene calls are TRBV5-5 and TRBJ1-2; perhaps TRBD1 as D (5 bases). This CDR3 has 15 residues. Per the germline V gene, CDR1 is SGHKS and CDR2 is YYEKEE (reference sequence). V dropped 3 bases and J dropped 3 bases, with 15 bases sitting between them. Variable domain in full (rest from reference TRBV5-5 and TRBJ1-2): DAGVTQSPTHLIKTRGQQVTLRCSPISGHKSVSWYQQVLGQGPQFIFQYYEKEERGRGNFPDRFSARQFPNYSSELNVNALLLGDSALYLCASSSGTVLDYGYTFGSGTRLTVV.

This clonotype appeared many times. J is TRBJ1-1 and V is TRBV10-3, with D perhaps TRBD1 (5 bases). Trimming left V 3 bases short and J 3 bases short, with 11 bases between. The CDR3 length is 14 residues. CDR1 and CDR2 (germline): ENHRY, SYGVKD. CDR3 DNA sequence: TGTGCCATCAGTGATGGGGTAGGGGACACTGAAGCTTTCTTT. This translates into CAISDGVGDTEAFF.

This clonotype was seen a handful of times. The gene calls are TRBV2 and TRBJ1-2; D remains unclear. The V gene lost 2 bases and the J gene lost 4 bases, with 5 bases spanning the gap. Germline assignment: CDR1 SNHLY and CDR2 FYNNEI. CDR3 size: 12 residues. CDR3 in DNA: TGTGCCAGCAGTGAATGGCGCTATGGCTACACCTTC. Protein product: CASSEWRYGYTF.

The sample holds a few counts of this clonotype. CDR3 sequence (DNA): TGTGCCAGCAGAGGGGAAGCGGGCGGCTACACCTTC. It codes for CASRGEAGGYTF. The rearrangement links TRBV28 to TRBJ1-2; tentative D call: TRBD1 (5 bases). Germline assignment: CDR1 MDHEN and CDR2 SYDVKM. The V and J ends lost 6 bases and 8 bases respectively, with 13 bases between them. The length of the CDR3 is 12 residues.

The rearrangement joins TRBV20-1 to TRBJ2-7, with 7 bases lining up with TRBD2. Germline CDR1 and CDR2: DFQATT and SNEGSKA (reference sequence). Trimming removed 5 bases from V and 1 base from J; junction bases left unmatched: 8. CDR3 size: 14 residues. The CDR3 protein is CSAEGASGSYEQYF. The CDR3 DNA is TGCAGTGCTGAAGGGGCTAGCGGTTCCTACGAGCAGTACTTC.

This chain links TRBV14 with TRBJ2-1; TRBD1 matches at 7 bases. The junction had 10 bases not matched to a gene; V was cut back by 4 bases and J by 4 bases. The germline CDR1 and CDR2 sequences are SGHDN and FVKESK. The CDR3 extends over 16 amino acids. The CDR3 DNA reads TGTGCCAGCAGCCGCCGGGGACAGAACCATTACAATGAGCAGTTCTTC. It encodes CASSRRGQNHYNEQFF.

This chain joins TRBV28 and TRBJ1-1; maybe TRBD1 (6 bases). V lost 5 bases and J lost 10, with 14 bases in between. CDR1 and CDR2 from the germline V gene are MDHEN and SYDVKM. The CDR3 totals 12 residues. CDR3 protein: CASSIYRERAFF. The CDR3, as DNA: TGTGCCAGCAGTATCTACAGGGAGCGAGCTTTCTTT.

The chain carries TRBV9 and TRBJ2-2; D ambiguous. This CDR3 spans 16 amino acids. V shed 0 bases and J shed 6 bases, with 15 bases lying between them. Looked up from germline, CDR1 is SGDLS and CDR2 is YYNGEE. The CDR3 loop is CASSVARGEPPGELFF. CDR3 in DNA: TGTGCCAGCAGCGTAGCCCGAGGCGAACCGCCCGGGGAGCTGTTTTTT.

This chain connects TRBV20-1 to TRBJ2-1, with 8 positions matching TRBD2. Trimming removed 0 bases from V and 4 bases from J; junction bases left unmatched: 8. CDR1 DFQATT and CDR2 SNEGSKA come from the germline V gene (reference sequence). The CDR3 has 16 residues. Written as DNA, the CDR3 is TGCAGTGCTAGAGATTGGTCAGCGGGAGAGTACAATGAGCAGTTCTTC. It specifies CSARDWSAGEYNEQFF.

This clonotype was seen a few times. This chain links TRBV11-2 with TRBJ2-3; TRBD2 is a possible D gene (6 bases). Germline V lookup: CDR1 SGHAT, CDR2 FQNNGV. The CDR3 is made up of 16 amino acids. V dropped 5 bases and J dropped 1 base, with 16 bases sitting between them. The CDR3: CASSPGRGPGTDTQYF. The CDR3 DNA reads as TGTGCCAGCAGCCCTGGGCGGGGTCCAGGCACAGATACGCAGTATTTT.

The V and J genes are TRBV12-3 or TRBV12-4 and TRBJ1-5; 7 bases map to TRBD1. The CDR3 length is 15 residues. V shed 5 bases, J shed 5 bases, and the junction held 9 bases outside the gene matches. In DNA, the CDR3 is TGTGCCAGCAGTAGACAGGGAAAGGGGGATCAGCCCCAGCATTTT. Translating it yields CASSRQGKGDQPQHF.

The rearrangement uses TRBV5-1 and TRBJ2-7; 9 bases match TRBD1. Germline V CDR1 and CDR2: SGHRS, YFSETQ. The CDR3 sequence is 14 residues long. Unmatched junction bases numbered 6, after V lost 5 bases and J lost 3 bases. This chain's CDR3 is CASSTGQGNYEQYF. Here the CDR3 DNA reads TGCGCCAGCAGTACAGGACAGGGGAACTACGAGCAGTACTTC.

The V gene is TRBV27, the J gene TRBJ2-1; TRBD2 aligns across 11 bases. Looked up from germline, CDR1 is MNHEY and CDR2 is SMNVEV (reference sequence). The ends lost 2 bases at V and 2 bases at J; junction bases unmatched: 2. CDR3 length: 16 residues. CDR3 sequence: CASSLQGLAAYNEQFF. CDR3 DNA: TGTGCCAGCAGTTTACAGGGACTAGCGGCCTACAATGAGCAGTTCTTC.

The V and J genes are TRBV18 and TRBJ1-1, with D possibly matching TRBD1 (5 bases). The CDR3 is made up of 15 amino acids. V was shortened by 3 bases and J by 1 base, with 12 bases between the two germline ends. The germline V gene encodes CDR1 KGHSH and CDR2 LQKENI. CDR3 nucleotide sequence: TGTGCCAGCTCACCTTCGGGACCCACGAACACTGAAGCTTTCTTT. Translation: CASSPSGPTNTEAFF.

There are a few counts of this clonotype. The chain joins TRBV20-1 to TRBJ2-5; TRBD2 is a possible D gene (6 bases). The V gene's germline CDR1 is DFQATT and CDR2 SNEGSKA (reference sequence). The germline V and J ends were trimmed by 5 bases and 1 base, with 17 bases remaining between them. The CDR3 runs to 15 residues. The CDR3 loop reads CSAPLGRGIQETQYF. CDR3 coding DNA: TGCAGTGCTCCTTTGGGGCGGGGCATCCAAGAGACCCAGTACTTC.